The 23 T cell receptor beta chains below were found in one sample sequenced in a study of graft-versus-host responses after intestinal transplantation. Their specific antigens are unknown. Clones were read by immunoSEQ multiplex PCR, and TCRdb kept only the in-frame ones, dropping some. This sample has about 93,000 clones, with about 93% found just once. The sample was unstimulated CD8+ T cells sorted from spleen or lymph node cells, taken before intestinal transplant. These receptors all come from a human donor who received an intestinal transplant.

This clone was observed once. V is TRBV9 and J is TRBJ2-7; 12 bases map to TRBD2. This CDR3 is 17 amino acids long. Germline V gene lookup returns CDR1 SGDLS and CDR2 YYNGEE. V was clipped by 2 bases and J by 2 bases; unmatched bases: 8. Here the CDR3 reads CASSVSMTSGSTYEQYF. The CDR3 DNA reads as TGTGCCAGCAGCGTCTCCATGACTAGCGGGAGCACCTACGAGCAGTACTTC.

This sequence joins TRBV4-1 and TRBJ2-7, with 9 nucleotides matching TRBD1. Germline V gene data show CDR1 as MGHRA and CDR2 as YSYEKL. This CDR3 has 14 residues. V trimming: 3 bases; J trimming: 0 bases; junction bases outside the gene matches: 0. The CDR3 nucleotides read TGCGCCAGCAGCCAGACAGGGGGCTCCTACGAGCAGTACTTC. Translation gives CASSQTGGSYEQYF.

The chain uses TRBV5-1 and TRBJ2-5, with D possibly being TRBD2 (6 bases). Per germline, CDR1 SGHRS and CDR2 YFSETQ. The germline V and J ends were trimmed by 0 bases and 2 bases, with 14 bases remaining between them. The CDR3 consists of 16 residues. CDR3 protein: CASSLEVFGGQETQYF. The CDR3 region has the DNA TGCGCCAGCAGCTTGGAAGTATTCGGGGGACAAGAGACCCAGTACTTC.

The gene calls are TRBV4-1 and TRBJ1-4; D call uncertain. Germline-derived CDR1 and CDR2 are MGHRA and YSYEKL. This CDR3 comprises 15 residues. V lost 0 bases, J lost 5 bases, and 10 bases lay in between. The DNA of the CDR3 is TGCGCCAGCAGCCAAGATCCGGGTCCCAATGAAAAACTGTTTTTT. Protein sequence: CASSQDPGPNEKLFF.

The chain uses TRBV19 and TRBJ2-2; 7 bases line up with TRBD1. Trimming took 4 bases from V and 7 from J; bases not matched to a gene: 3. The CDR3 spans 13 residues. Per the germline V gene, CDR1 is LNHDA and CDR2 is SQIVND (reference sequence). CDR3 in DNA: TGTGCCAGTAGTACCAGGGGGTTCGGGGAGCTGTTTTTT. Translating gives CASSTRGFGELFF.

This clone has only a few counts. This chain connects TRBV10-1 to TRBJ2-7, with D maybe TRBD1 (5 bases). The CDR3 runs to 13 residues. V was trimmed by 2 bases and J by 3 bases, leaving 8 bases between them. In germline, CDR1 is WNHNN, CDR2 SYGVQD (reference sequence). The CDR3 loop reads CASSETGHYEQYF. CDR3 nucleotide sequence: TGCGCCAGCAGTGAGACAGGACACTACGAGCAGTACTTC.

The chain joins TRBV30 to TRBJ1-6; tentatively, D is TRBD1 (5 bases). Trimming took 0 bases from V and 7 from J, leaving 13 bases between them. The CDR3 loop spans 15 amino acids. Germline assignment: CDR1 GTSNPN and CDR2 SVGIG (reference sequence). The DNA for the CDR3 is TGTGCCTGGAGTGTTGGAACAGGCGAAAATTCACCCCTCCACTTT. This sequence encodes CAWSVGTGENSPLHF.

This chain uses TRBV19 with TRBJ2-1, with 16 bases fitting TRBD2. The germline CDR1 and CDR2 sequences are LNHDA and SQIVND (reference sequence). Trimming removed 7 bases from V and 0 bases from J; junction bases left unmatched: 15. CDR3 size: 21 residues. The DNA for the CDR3 is TGTGCCAGTATTTACCTTATAGGGACTAGCGGGAGGGAGAGCTCCTACAATGAGCAGTTCTTC. Translation: CASIYLIGTSGRESSYNEQFF.

The CDR3 DNA reads as TGTGCCAGCAGTTTTGTTGGGGGGGATCAGCCCCAGCATTTT. Translating it yields CASSFVGGDQPQHF. The V and J genes are TRBV28 and TRBJ1-5; D might be TRBD1 (5 bases). The CDR3 consists of 14 residues. Trimming removed 3 bases from V and 5 bases from J, with 11 bases in between. In germline, CDR1 is MDHEN, CDR2 SYDVKM.

The V gene is TRBV6-4, the J gene TRBJ2-6, with no clear D. Trimming took 2 bases from V and 2 from J, leaving 4 bases between them. The CDR3 is made up of 14 amino acids. Germline values: CDR1 MRHNA, CDR2 SNTAGT. Here the CDR3 reads CASSDSPGANVLTF. CDR3 nucleotides: TGTGCCAGCAGTGACAGCCCTGGGGCCAACGTCCTGACTTTC.

The CDR3 DNA sequence: TGTGCCAGCAGTTACTCAGGGCCAGCGGGGGGGAATGAGCAGTTCTTC. It specifies CASSYSGPAGGNEQFF. The chain couples TRBV6-5 to TRBJ2-1, with TRBD2 matching over 10 bases. Germline CDR1 reads MNHEY; CDR2 reads SVGAGI. The CDR3 is made up of 16 amino acids. V shed 0 bases, J shed 7 bases, and the junction held 6 bases outside the gene matches.

On this clone itself: This sample also contains other DNA sequences that code for the same CDR3. This chain's CDR3 is CASSPGVPYEQYF. The CDR3 DNA reads as TGTGCCAGTAGTCCAGGGGTACCCTACGAGCAGTACTTC. This rearrangement joins TRBV19 to TRBJ2-7, with D perhaps TRBD1 (6 bases). V lost 5 bases and J 2 bases, leaving 10 bases between the germline ends. Germline V gene data show CDR1 as LNHDA and CDR2 as SQIVND (reference sequence). The CDR3 contains 13 residues.

The rearrangement uses TRBV4-1 and TRBJ1-5; D might be TRBD1 (5 bases). Germline values: CDR1 MGHRA, CDR2 YSYEKL. Trimming shortened V by 3 bases and J by 4 bases, and 16 bases separated the two germline ends. The CDR3 length is 16 residues. The CDR3 here is CASSQVDDSSNQPQHF. The CDR3 coding sequence is TGCGCCAGCAGCCAGGTCGACGACAGTTCTAATCAGCCCCAGCATTTT.

J is TRBJ1-5 and V is TRBV13; tentative D call: TRBD1 (5 bases). CDR1 PRHDT and CDR2 FYEKMQ come from the germline V gene (reference sequence). The CDR3 is made up of 15 amino acids. Trimming took 3 bases from V and 4 from J, leaving 13 bases between them. The CDR3 DNA sequence: TGTGCCAGCAGCTTTATCTGCAGGGCAAATCAGCCCCAGCATTTT. This gives the protein CASSFICRANQPQHF.

The chain uses TRBV6-5 and TRBJ1-5; D unclear. This CDR3 is 13 amino acids long. CDR1 and CDR2 (germline): MNHEY, SVGAGI. The V end lost 5 bases, the J end lost 7 bases, and 12 bases lay between the germline ends. The CDR3, as DNA: TGTGCCAGCAGTCCCGGGTCTCTCCAGCCCCAGCATTTT. It specifies CASSPGSLQPQHF.

The rearrangement links TRBV6-1 to TRBJ1-2; D possibly corresponds to TRBD1 (5 bases). V was trimmed by 2 bases and J by 3 bases, leaving 16 bases between them. The CDR3 is made up of 16 amino acids. Germline CDR1 MNHNS, CDR2 SASEGT. As DNA, the CDR3 is TGTGCCAGCAGTGAATTCCTCGGGGGGGTCGACTATGGCTACACCTTC. Translating it yields CASSEFLGGVDYGYTF.

The V gene is TRBV5-6, the J gene TRBJ2-7, with a possible D match to TRBD2 (7 bases). Looked up from germline, CDR1 is SGHDT and CDR2 is YYEEEE. There are 13 residues in the CDR3. The ends were cut back, 6 bases at V and 4 bases at J, with 14 bases in the middle. The CDR3 bases are TGTGCCAGCACCACGGGGGGCCTTTACGAGCAGTACTTC. This gives the protein CASTTGGLYEQYF.

Concerning this clone: At the DNA level, this CDR3 is encoded by other sequences in the same sample as well. The chain links TRBV5-1 to TRBJ1-4; 9 bases are a match to TRBD1. The germline CDR1 and CDR2 sequences are SGHRS and YFSETQ. The CDR3 contains 15 residues. After removal of 4 bases from V and 4 bases from J, the junction contained 5 bases not matched to a gene. CDR3 amino acids: CASSVTGGDNEKLFF. The DNA for the CDR3 is TGCGCCAGCAGCGTGACAGGGGGGGATAATGAAAAACTGTTTTTT. Complete variable domain (other parts from reference TRBV5-1 and TRBJ1-4): KAGVTQTPRYLIKTRGQQVTLSCSPISGHRSVSWYQQTPGQGLQFLFEYFSETQRNKGNFPGRFSGRQFSNSRSEMNVSTLELGDSALYLCASSVTGGDNEKLFFGSGTQLSVL.

J is TRBJ2-7 and V is TRBV30; possibly TRBD1 for D (6 bases). This CDR3 has 13 amino acids. In germline, CDR1 is GTSNPN, CDR2 SVGIG (reference sequence). Trimming left V 5 bases short and J 3 bases short, with 14 bases between. Here the CDR3 DNA reads TGTGCCTGGTTGTCAGGGGTGGACTACGAGCAGTACTTC. Translated, it gives CAWLSGVDYEQYF.

This chain links TRBV6-1 with TRBJ2-2, with 9 bases identical to TRBD1. In germline, CDR1 is MNHNS, CDR2 SASEGT. V gave up 6 bases and J gave up 7 bases; unmatched junction bases: 9. CDR3 length equals 15 residues. DNA of the CDR3: TGTGCCAGCAGCAACGTACAGGGGGCCGGCGGGGAGCTGTTTTTT. This sequence encodes CASSNVQGAGGELFF.

This clone was counted between two and nine times. The chain carries TRBV2 and TRBJ2-1; 7 bases match TRBD1. The junction had 11 bases not matched to a gene; V was cut back by 6 bases and J by 6 bases. CDR3 length: 15 amino acids. Per the germline V gene, CDR1 is SNHLY and CDR2 is FYNNEI. In DNA form, the CDR3 reads TGTGCCAGCAGCCCCCGGACAGGCGATGGCAATGAGCAGTTCTTC. It translates to CASSPRTGDGNEQFF.

V usage is TRBV6-1 and J usage is TRBJ2-5, with D perhaps matching TRBD2 (6 bases). The J call may be incorrect, as the DNA end agrees better with TRBJ2-7. This CDR3 region has 12 residues. Looked up from germline, CDR1 is MNHNS and CDR2 is SASEGT. The CDR3 sequence: CASSEEGYEQYF. CDR3 coding DNA: TGTGCCAGCAGTGAGGAGGGGTACGAGCAGTACTTC.

This chain joins TRBV7-8 and TRBJ1-1, with a tentative D call TRBD1 (6 bases). Deletions cut 3 bases from V and 1 base from J, with 12 bases between. This CDR3 comprises 15 residues. CDR1 SGHVS and CDR2 FQNEAQ come from the germline V gene. DNA for the CDR3: TGTGCCAGCAGCTTTACCGGGACACCGAACACTGAAGCTTTCTTT. Translation gives CASSFTGTPNTEAFF.